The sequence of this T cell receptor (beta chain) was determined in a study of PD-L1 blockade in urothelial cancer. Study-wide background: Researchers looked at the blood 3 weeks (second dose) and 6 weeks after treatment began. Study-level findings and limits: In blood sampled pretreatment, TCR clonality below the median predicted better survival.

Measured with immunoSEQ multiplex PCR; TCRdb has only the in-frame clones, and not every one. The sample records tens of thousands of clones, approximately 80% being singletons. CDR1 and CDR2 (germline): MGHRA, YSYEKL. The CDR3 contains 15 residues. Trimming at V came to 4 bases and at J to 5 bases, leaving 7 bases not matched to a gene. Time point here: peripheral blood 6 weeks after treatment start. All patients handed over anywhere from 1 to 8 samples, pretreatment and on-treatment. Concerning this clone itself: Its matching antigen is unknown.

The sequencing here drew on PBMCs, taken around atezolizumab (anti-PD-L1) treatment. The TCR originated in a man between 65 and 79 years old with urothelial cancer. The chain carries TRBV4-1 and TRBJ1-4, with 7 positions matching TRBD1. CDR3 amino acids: CASSLGTVRNEKLFF. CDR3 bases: TGCGCCAGCAGCCTAGGGACAGTAAGAAATGAAAAACTGTTTTTT.